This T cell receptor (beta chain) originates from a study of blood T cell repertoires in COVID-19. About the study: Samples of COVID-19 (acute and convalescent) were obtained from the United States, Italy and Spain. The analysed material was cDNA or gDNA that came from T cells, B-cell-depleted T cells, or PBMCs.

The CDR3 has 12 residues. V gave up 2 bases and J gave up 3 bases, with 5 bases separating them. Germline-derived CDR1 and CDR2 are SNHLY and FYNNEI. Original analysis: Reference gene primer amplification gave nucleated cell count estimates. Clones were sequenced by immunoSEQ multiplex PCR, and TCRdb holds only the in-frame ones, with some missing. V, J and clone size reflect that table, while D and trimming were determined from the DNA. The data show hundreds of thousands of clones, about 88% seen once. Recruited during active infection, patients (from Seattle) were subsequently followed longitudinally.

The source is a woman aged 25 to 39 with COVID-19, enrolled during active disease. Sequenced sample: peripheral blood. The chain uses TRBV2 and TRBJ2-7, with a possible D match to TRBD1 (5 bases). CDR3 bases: TGTGCCAGCAGTGAAAGGGGCTACGAGCAGTACTTC. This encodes CASSERGYEQYF.